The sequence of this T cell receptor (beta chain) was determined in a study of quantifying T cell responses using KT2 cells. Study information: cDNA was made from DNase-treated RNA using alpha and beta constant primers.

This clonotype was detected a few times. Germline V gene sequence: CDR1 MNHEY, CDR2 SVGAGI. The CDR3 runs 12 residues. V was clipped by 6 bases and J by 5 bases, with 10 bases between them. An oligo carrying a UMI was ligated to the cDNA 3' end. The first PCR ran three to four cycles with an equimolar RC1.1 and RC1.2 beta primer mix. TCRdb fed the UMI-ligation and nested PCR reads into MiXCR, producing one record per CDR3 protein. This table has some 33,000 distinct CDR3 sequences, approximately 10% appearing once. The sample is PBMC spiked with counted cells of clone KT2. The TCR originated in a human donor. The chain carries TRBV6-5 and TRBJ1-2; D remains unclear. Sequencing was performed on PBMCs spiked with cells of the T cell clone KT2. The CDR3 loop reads CASRTTAYGYTF. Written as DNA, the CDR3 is TGTGCCAGCAGGACGACGGCGTATGGCTACACCTTC.